A selection of T cell receptor beta chains follows, all from one sample in a study of CD8+ T cells in alopecia areata. Assay: immunoSEQ multiplex PCR; the TCRdb copy retains only in-frame clones and omits some. The repertoire holds about 190,000 clones, with 45% to 75% as singletons. The specimen comprised CD4+ T cells sorted from blood, sampled at week 4, from a patient treated with tofacitinib. The source is a human donor with alopecia areata. Both conserved end residues are part of each CDR3. The D gene is left open where the match is weak. Clone size is not always given. Where it is, it says once, few, many or a class for expanded clones.

DNA,CDR3,V,size,J,D
TGTGCCAGTAGTCAAGCCAGGGCCCAGCCCCAGCATTTT,CASSQARAQPQHF,TRBV19,few,TRBJ1-5,-
TGTGCCAGCAGCTTAAACGTGGGGTACGAGACCCAGTACTTC,CASSLNVGYETQYF,TRBV11-2,few,TRBJ2-5,-
TGCAGCGCTCCACTAGCGGGAGGTTCCTACGAGCAGTACTTC,CSAPLAGGSYEQYF,TRBV29-1,-,TRBJ2-7,TRBD2
TGCAGCGTGGGCGTGGGGACAGGGGTTGGTCAGCCCCAGCATTTT,CSVGVGTGVGQPQHF,TRBV29-1,few,TRBJ1-5,TRBD1
TGCGCCAGCAGCCGCACACAGGGGAGCTCCTACGAGCAGTACTTC,CASSRTQGSSYEQYF,TRBV4-1,-,TRBJ2-7,TRBD1
TGTGCCTGGAGTGTATCTGGGTTGGCCACTGAAGCTTTCTTT,CAWSVSGLATEAFF,TRBV30,-,TRBJ1-1,-
TGTGCCAGTAGCCTACAGGGGACACTAAAGACCCCTGAAGCTTTCTTT,CASSLQGTLKTPEAFF,TRBV19,-,TRBJ1-1,TRBD1
TGTGCCAGGACAGTTAACACTGAAGCTTTCTTT,CARTVNTEAFF,TRBV30,once,TRBJ1-1,-
TGCAGCGTTGTCCCGGGGGGGAGGACTGAAGCTTTCTTT,CSVVPGGRTEAFF,TRBV29-1,-,TRBJ1-1,-
TGTGCCAGCAGCTTAGCCCACGGGAGCTCCTACGAGCAGTACTTC,CASSLAHGSSYEQYF,TRBV7-8,-,TRBJ2-7,-
TGTGCCAGCAGCCAAGAGATACGACAGGGAATTCAGCCCCAGCATTTT,CASSQEIRQGIQPQHF,TRBV4-2,-,TRBJ1-5,TRBD1
TGCAGCGTTACTGACAGGTTGAATCAGCCCCAGCATTTT,CSVTDRLNQPQHF,TRBV29-1,few,TRBJ1-5,-
TGTGCCAGCAGCTTAGAGAGGGACCGCACAGATACGCAGTATTTT,CASSLERDRTDTQYF,TRBV13,-,TRBJ2-3,-
TGCAGCGTCGAGGTAGCGGAGACCTCCTACAATGAGCAGTTCTTC,CSVEVAETSYNEQFF,TRBV29-1,-,TRBJ2-1,-
TGCAGCGACCGGGACAGGGGGCAGTCCACCTTC,CSDRDRGQSTF,TRBV29-1,-,TRBJ1-2,TRBD1
TGCAGCGTCGAAACAGGGGCAGATACGCAGTATTTT,CSVETGADTQYF,TRBV29-1,-,TRBJ2-3,TRBD1
TGCAGCGTTGAACCCCCAGAGGGCGGGCTCGCAGATACGCAGTATTTT,CSVEPPEGGLADTQYF,TRBV29-1,-,TRBJ2-3,-
TGTGCCAGCAGGGCCGCCGGGACAGGGATGGGCACCATATATTTT,CASRAAGTGMGTIYF,TRBV6-5,-,TRBJ1-3,TRBD1
TGTGCCAGCCGGGGCCTAGCCAAAAACATTCAGTACTTC,CASRGLAKNIQYF,TRBV27,once,TRBJ2-4,-
TGTGCCTGGACCGGACAGGTCGAAGCCGGGGAGCTGTTTTTT,CAWTGQVEAGELFF,TRBV30,-,TRBJ2-2,TRBD1
TGCAGCGTCCTACAGCCTTACGAGCAGTACTTC,CSVLQPYEQYF,TRBV29-1,-,TRBJ2-7,-
TGTGCCAGCAGCACTCAGGGAATAACCTACAATGAGCAGTTCTTC,CASSTQGITYNEQFF,TRBV7-3,-,TRBJ2-1,-
TGTGCCAGCAGCTCGGGACAGTTTTATGGCTACACCTTC,CASSSGQFYGYTF,TRBV5-6,few,TRBJ1-2,TRBD1
TGCAGCGTGTGGACAAACACTAACTATGGCTACACCTTC,CSVWTNTNYGYTF,TRBV29-1,-,TRBJ1-2,-
TGCGCCAGCGGCGTGAACTTCGGGACCACTGAAGCTTTCTTT,CASGVNFGTTEAFF,TRBV5-1,few,TRBJ1-1,-
TGCAGCGTTACGACACCGAGTGGGGTTTGGTACGAGCAGTACTTC,CSVTTPSGVWYEQYF,TRBV29-1,-,TRBJ2-7,-
TGTGCCAGCAGCCACGCACCCCAGGGCCCCTCTACCTACGAGCAGTACTTC,CASSHAPQGPSTYEQYF,TRBV13,-,TRBJ2-7,-
TGTGCCAGCAGTGAATATCGGGGGCCCCACCAAGAGACCCAGTACTTC,CASSEYRGPHQETQYF,TRBV25-1,-,TRBJ2-5,-
TGTGCCAGCAGTGAATCTTCCCTAGCGGGAGGGCTGTACGAGCAGTACTTC,CASSESSLAGGLYEQYF,TRBV25-1,-,TRBJ2-7,TRBD2
TGTGCCAGCTCACCCACACCTGATACGCAGTATTTT,CASSPTPDTQYF,TRBV18,few,TRBJ2-3,-
TGTGCCAGCAGCCGCCGGACAGGGACGAGCCACGAGCAGTACTTC,CASSRRTGTSHEQYF,TRBV13,-,TRBJ2-7,TRBD1
TGTGCCAGCAGCTTGGATAGCGGGAGTCGGCAGTTCTTC,CASSLDSGSRQFF,TRBV5-6,few,TRBJ2-1,TRBD2
TGCAGCGTCGGTGGAGGGACGCAGTATTTT,CSVGGGTQYF,TRBV29-1,-,TRBJ2-3,-
TGTGCCTGGAGTGGCTATGGGGATCCCACAGATACGCAGTATTTT,CAWSGYGDPTDTQYF,TRBV30,-,TRBJ2-3,-
TGTGCCAGCAGCTTAGCAGGGTATGCTGAAGCTTTCTTT,CASSLAGYAEAFF,TRBV11-2,-,TRBJ1-1,-
TGTGCCAGCAGTGAAGGACCCTCTACCTATCACACCTTC,CASSEGPSTYHTF,TRBV6-1,few,TRBJ1-2,-
TGTGCCAGCAGCCAAATCCCGGGGACAGGCACCTACGAGCAGTACTTC,CASSQIPGTGTYEQYF,TRBV4-2,-,TRBJ2-7,TRBD1
TGTGCCAGCAGCACAAGGGGGGGGAGAGGAGAGACCCAGTACTTC,CASSTRGGRGETQYF,TRBV11-2,-,TRBJ2-5,-
TGTGCCAGCAGCTTAGGGGGTGGACGTGGCTACACCTTC,CASSLGGGRGYTF,TRBV7-3,-,TRBJ1-2,-
TGTGCCTGGAGTGTACCTAGCCCCAATGAAAAACTGTTTTTT,CAWSVPSPNEKLFF,TRBV30,-,TRBJ1-4,-
TGTGCCAGTAACGAGGGAGGGGGCGCTTCTGGGGCCAACGTCCTGACTTTC,CASNEGGGASGANVLTF,TRBV19,once,TRBJ2-6,-
TGTGCCAGCAGCTCGGGACTAGCGAAAGGTTACGATACGCAGTATTTT,CASSSGLAKGYDTQYF,TRBV11-1,-,TRBJ2-3,TRBD2
TGTGCCAGCAGCTCGACTAGCGGGAGGGATACGCAGTATTTT,CASSSTSGRDTQYF,TRBV7-2,-,TRBJ2-3,TRBD2
TGTGCCAGCAGCGATGGACAGGCTGGGGCCAACGTCCTGACTTTC,CASSDGQAGANVLTF,TRBV6-1,-,TRBJ2-6,TRBD1
TGCGCCAGCAGCCGGGGATCTAGCGGGGGGTCCAATGAGCAGTTCTTC,CASSRGSSGGSNEQFF,TRBV4-1,-,TRBJ2-1,TRBD2
TGTGCCAGCAGTTTACCCCCTATGGGGGCTTTGTCCTACGAGCAGTACTTC,CASSLPPMGALSYEQYF,TRBV28,few,TRBJ2-7,-
TGTGCCTGGAGAACAGAAGAGACCCAGTACTTC,CAWRTEETQYF,TRBV30,-,TRBJ2-5,-
TGCAGCGTTCAAATGACAGGCCGTATTTACAATGAGCAGTTCTTC,CSVQMTGRIYNEQFF,TRBV29-1,-,TRBJ2-1,-